The 2 T cell receptor beta chains below come from one sample, sequenced in a study of identical twins. TCRdb reprocessed the 5' RACE reads with MiXCR, giving one entry per CDR3 protein. The profile shows about 920,000 distinct CDR3 sequences, around 12% of them singletons. This sample was also put to use in a study of yellow fever vaccine responses in identical twins.

Sequences were obtained from PBMCs. These receptor sequences come from a woman aged 18-29 years in good health.

The V gene is TRBV6-2 or TRBV6-3, the J gene TRBJ2-1; 9 bases align to TRBD2. CDR3 length equals 16 residues. The trim removed 6 bases at V and 9 bases at J, leaving 15 bases unmatched. CDR1 and CDR2 (germline): MNHEY, SVGEGT. CDR3 sequence (DNA): TGTGCCAGCAGACCTGGCCGACTAGCGGTAGAGGGTGAGCAGTTCTTC. Translation: CASRPGRLAVEGEQFF.

The table lists this clonotype with a few counts. The chain couples TRBV4-1 to TRBJ1-1, with D possibly TRBD1 on 5 matching bases. V lost 0 bases, J lost 12 bases, and 11 bases lay in between. The germline CDR1 and CDR2 sequences are MGHRA and YSYEKL. The CDR3 consists of 12 residues. CDR3 DNA: TGCGCCAGCAGCCAAGATCCGACAGCCCCTTTCTTT. Its translation is CASSQDPTAPFF.